This T cell receptor beta chain was identified during a study of T-cell reconstitution after alpha-beta-depleted transplantation in children. For TCRbeta, the library was prepared with unique molecular identifiers. TCRdb reprocessed the PCR reads via MiXCR and lists one record per CDR3 protein. The sample consists of about 500,000 distinct CDR3 sequences, 30% to 35% of them appearing once. This sequence originates from a human donor who donated a stem cell graft to a child with aplastic anemia. The input for sequencing was PBMCs from the stem cell graft donor, taken from the stem cell graft.

DNA of the CDR3: TGTGCCAGCAGGAGGACCGGGGAAGGGAAGCCCCAGCATTTT. It translates to CASRRTGEGKPQHF. This chain uses TRBV12-3 or TRBV12-4 with TRBJ1-5; D remains ambiguous. Trimming took off 6 bases at V and 8 bases at J, with 17 bases between the two ends. This CDR3 spans 14 amino acids.